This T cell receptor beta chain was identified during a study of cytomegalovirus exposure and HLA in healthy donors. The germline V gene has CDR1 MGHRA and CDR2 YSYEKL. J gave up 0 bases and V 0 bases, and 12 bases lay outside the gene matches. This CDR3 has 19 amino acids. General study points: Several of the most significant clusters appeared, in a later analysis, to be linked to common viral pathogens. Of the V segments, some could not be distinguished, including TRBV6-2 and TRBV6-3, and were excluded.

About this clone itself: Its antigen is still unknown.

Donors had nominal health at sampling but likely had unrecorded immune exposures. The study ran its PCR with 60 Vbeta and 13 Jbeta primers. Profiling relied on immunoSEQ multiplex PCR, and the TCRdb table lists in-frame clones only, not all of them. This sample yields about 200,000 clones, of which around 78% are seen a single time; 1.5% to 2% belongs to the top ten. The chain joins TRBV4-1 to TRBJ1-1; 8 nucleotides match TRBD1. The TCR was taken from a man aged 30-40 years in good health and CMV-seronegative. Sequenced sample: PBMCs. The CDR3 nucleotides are TGCGCCAGCAGCCAAGAAGCCCAGGGGGCAGGGTGGGTGAACACTGAAGCTTTCTTT. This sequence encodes CASSQEAQGAGWVNTEAFF.